The 10 T cell receptor beta chains listed next were all sequenced from one sample in a study of blood T cell repertoires in COVID-19. Clones were sequenced by immunoSEQ multiplex PCR, and TCRdb holds only the in-frame ones, with some missing. The table shows about 9,900 clones, with about 81% occurring only once. Sequenced: peripheral blood. All receptors come from a man aged 55 to 69 with active COVID-19.

The CDR3 DNA sequence: TGCGCCAGCAGTCCAGACAGGGGGAATGAGCAGTTCTTC. Translated: CASSPDRGNEQFF. The chain links TRBV5-1 to TRBJ2-1, with 9 bases fitting TRBD1. The CDR3 extends over 13 amino acids. Germline CDR1 reads SGHRS; CDR2 reads YFSETQ. V shed 5 bases and J 7 bases; nucleotides not matched to a gene: 4.

This clone was counted a single time. This chain uses TRBV30 with TRBJ1-4; D is possibly TRBD1 (6 bases). The V gene lost 4 bases and the J gene lost 6 bases, with 9 bases spanning the gap. The CDR3 runs 12 residues. The germline gives CDR1 GTSNPN, CDR2 SVGIG (reference sequence). This CDR3 is CAWKGEHEKLFF. For the CDR3, the DNA is TGTGCCTGGAAGGGGGAGCATGAAAAACTGTTTTTT.

The V and J genes are TRBV5-1 and TRBJ1-1; perhaps TRBD1 as D (5 bases). In germline, CDR1 is SGHRS, CDR2 YFSETQ. The V end was cut by 1 base, the J end by 4 bases, with 14 bases between. The length of the CDR3 is 15 residues. The chain's CDR3 is CASSLQRGISTEAFF. The CDR3 DNA reads TGCGCCAGCAGCTTGCAAAGGGGTATCAGCACTGAAGCTTTCTTT.

The chain uses TRBV11-2 and TRBJ2-7; 7 nucleotides match TRBD1. Germline V CDR1 and CDR2: SGHAT, FQNNGV. J lost 7 bases, V lost 5 bases, and 11 bases had no gene match. CDR3 size: 14 residues. CDR3 loop: CASSKSGQVGEQYF. CDR3 nucleotides: TGTGCCAGCAGCAAATCAGGACAGGTGGGGGAGCAGTACTTC.

Judged by abundance, this clone is large (0.1 to 1%). The gene calls are TRBV12-3 or TRBV12-4 and TRBJ2-1; tentative D call: TRBD1 (6 bases). This CDR3 is 13 amino acids long. V dropped 5 bases and J dropped 2 bases, with 7 bases sitting between them. The CDR3, as DNA: TGTGCCAGCAGTCCAGGGGCCTACAATGAGCAGTTCTTC. Its translation is CASSPGAYNEQFF.

This rearrangement joins TRBV7-9 to TRBJ2-7; D is undetermined. The germline V and J ends were trimmed by 5 bases and 1 base, with 15 bases remaining between them. The CDR3 runs to 15 residues. Germline CDR1 is SEHNR and CDR2 is FQNEAQ (reference sequence). The CDR3 DNA follows: TGTGCCAGCAGCAACCCACAGAAAAATTCCTACGAGCAGTACTTC. Translated: CASSNPQKNSYEQYF.

This chain uses TRBV5-5 with TRBJ2-7, with D tentatively TRBD1 (5 bases). The length of the CDR3 is 16 residues. The V end lost 4 bases, the J end lost 0 bases, and 17 bases lay between the germline ends. Germline CDR1 is SGHKS and CDR2 is YYEKEE (reference sequence). The CDR3 nucleotides read TGTGCCAGCAGCCCCATGGGGCCCCGAAGCTCCTACGAGCAGTACTTC. Translating it yields CASSPMGPRSSYEQYF.

The rearrangement uses TRBV11-2 and TRBJ2-5, with 7 bases fitting TRBD2. The CDR3 consists of 14 residues. The V gene end was trimmed by 6 bases and the J gene end by 3 bases; junction bases not matched to a gene: 7. Germline CDR1 is SGHAT and CDR2 is FQNNGV. As DNA, the CDR3 is TGTGCCAGCAGTCAGGGACTATCGAAAGAGACCCAGTACTTC. Encoded protein: CASSQGLSKETQYF. Complete variable domain (other parts from reference TRBV11-2 and TRBJ2-5): EAGVAQSPRYKIIEKRQSVAFWCNPISGHATLYWYQQILGQGPKLLIQFQNNGVVDDSQLPKDRFSAERLKGVDSTLKIQPAKLEDSAVYLCASSQGLSKETQYFGPGTRLLVL.

The chain combines TRBV11-1 with TRBJ1-1; tentative D call: TRBD1 (6 bases). Germline loops: CDR1 SGHAT, CDR2 FQDESV (reference sequence). V was trimmed by 3 bases and J by 4 bases, leaving 9 bases between them. The CDR3 spans 13 residues. The CDR3 is CASSFKQGTEAFF. The DNA for the CDR3 is TGTGCCAGCAGCTTTAAACAGGGCACTGAAGCTTTCTTT.

CDR3 sequence reads: CASRGGGLETQYF. As DNA, the CDR3 is TGTGCCAGCAGAGGGGGAGGGTTGGAGACCCAGTACTTC. The J gene is TRBJ2-5, the V gene TRBV2; a possible D gene is TRBD2 (7 bases). CDR3 length: 13 residues. Germline V gene lookup returns CDR1 SNHLY and CDR2 FYNNEI. Trimming removed 6 bases from V and 5 bases from J, with 13 bases in between.